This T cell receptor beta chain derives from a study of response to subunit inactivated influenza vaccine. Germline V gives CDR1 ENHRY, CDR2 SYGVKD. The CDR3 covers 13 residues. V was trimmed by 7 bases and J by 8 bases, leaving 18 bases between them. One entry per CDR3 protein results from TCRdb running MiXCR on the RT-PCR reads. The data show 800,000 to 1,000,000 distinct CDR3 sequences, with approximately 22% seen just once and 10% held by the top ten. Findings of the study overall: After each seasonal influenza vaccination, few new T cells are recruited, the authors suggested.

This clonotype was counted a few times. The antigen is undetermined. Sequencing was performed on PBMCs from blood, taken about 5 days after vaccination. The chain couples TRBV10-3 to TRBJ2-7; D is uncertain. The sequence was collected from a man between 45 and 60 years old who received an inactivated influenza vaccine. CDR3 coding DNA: TGTGCCATCAACAACAGTGAACTCACCCAGCAGTACTTC. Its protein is CAINNSELTQQYF.